The present T cell receptor (beta chain) was sequenced within a study of cytomegalovirus exposure and HLA in healthy donors (dated by TCRdb to the late 2010s). In terms of the full investigation: In an earlier analysis of some 550 of the donors, about 260 Gb of sequence data and 117 million unique TCR beta sequences from 150 million to 200 million T cells were reported. The study used immunosequencing to profile the T cell repertoires of some 600 subjects and linked those repertoires to cytomegalovirus serostatus. Of the 300 to 500 genotyped donors, 70% to 90% were placed in the genetic ancestry cluster associated with self-reported Caucasian donors. A handful of DR-DQ haplotypes were handled as single units for association and clustering because linkage in the cohort was strong. Typing coverage differed by locus: A, B, C, DRB1 and DQB1 were typed in roughly 629-640 donors, DQA1 in approximately 520, DPA1 in around 580, and DPB1 in 400 to 490. Approximately 300 gigabases of sequencing data and around 88 million unique TCR sequences made up an early release that covered 640 HLA-typed donors. Every discovery cohort repertoire had been produced on one sequencing platform. A later analysis re-analyzed previously published TCR beta repertoires from 550 to 700 donors and added high-resolution HLA genotyping to study TCR occurrence patterns. Alongside the repertoire data, information on donor age, sex, ethnicity and CMV serostatus was compiled. Rather than drawing on any new phenotypic data, the later analysis identified candidate immune exposures from TCR beta sequences and the way those sequences occurred across donors. A later genetic analysis took genome-wide SNP genotypes for about 65% of the 666 donors and used that subset as a discovery cohort. A separate validation cohort of 100 to 150 different subjects was used in addition to the approximately 700-subject first cohort. On average, roughly 250,000 unique TCR beta nucleotide sequences were sequenced per donor among some 430 genotyped donors of the cohort, with roughly 18% of those sequences being non-productive. The study aimed to test whether cataloging public T cell receptors could reveal signatures of past pathogen exposure. An earlier analysis of some 500 of the donors used high-throughput TCR beta sequencing to judge whether each TCR beta V gene segment behaved as functional or pseudogenic. Both class I and class II loci were covered by HLA typing, at four-digit resolution. The study combined high-throughput TCR immunosequencing, statistical association of individual TCRs with disease status, and machine learning to predict cytomegalovirus infection status.

The V and J ends are trimmed by 3 bases and 0 bases, leaving 15 bases between them. In the germline V gene, CDR1 corresponds to SGHRS and CDR2 to YFSETQ. The CDR3 contains 16 residues, cysteine and phenylalanine counted. Just CDR3 DNA is preserved here, 48 bases in frame from base 1. The library was produced with the immunoSEQ multiplex PCR assay. For the multiplex PCR, a mixture combining 60 forward primers for TCR Vbeta segments and 13 reverse primers for TCR Jbeta segments was used. The CDR3 region of rearranged TCR beta genes was amplified from genomic DNA by a multiplex PCR assay. Amplified TCR beta libraries were sequenced as 87-base-pair reads on the Illumina HiSeq System. Regarding the original processing steps: In a later analysis, tens of millions of unique TCR beta chains were counted across the approximately 670 repertoires, and around 11 million of these chains were shared by at least two donors. Raw reads were error-corrected and collapsed into unique sequences by a nearest-neighbor algorithm in which closely related sequences were merged to remove PCR and sequencing errors. Alignment of CDR3 sequences to IMGT reference sequences was used to assign V, D and J gene segments. For a sequence to be retained, a match of at least six nucleotides to both a V gene segment and a J gene segment was required. Rearrangements were called productive when the CDR3 lacked stop codons and stayed in frame with V and J; all others were non-productive. Following IMGT convention, CDR3 was defined as the stretch from the second conserved V-encoded cysteine up to the conserved J-encoded phenylalanine. The earlier analysis of about 590 of the donors excluded sequences that lacked an unambiguous match to a single V gene segment. An earlier analysis of several hundred of the donors called V segments functional above 56.7% productive rearrangements and segregating when the between-donor standard deviation exceeded 5%. A statistical classification framework was built for diagnosing cytomegalovirus status from the catalog of TCR beta chain sequences. In a later analysis, TCR nucleotide sequences were compared against IMGT/GENE-DB human TR gene sequences so that V and J genes could be assigned. Using the TCRdist pipeline, a later analysis assigned CDR3 sequences along with most-parsimonious VDJ recombination scenarios. A later analysis defined each TCR beta chain by its CDR3 amino acid sequence plus V-gene family, and excluded reads lacking a unique V-gene family. As a way to deal with suspected cross-contamination and a sequencing artifact, a later analysis dropped nearly 600 nucleotide sequences that were highly shared and had low generation probability. For each public chain, a later analysis derived a clonal expansion index from normalized ranks of inferred template counts within each repertoire. Generation probabilities in a later analysis came from a VDJ recombination model fitted to out-of-frame rearrangements, and those results were checked against IGoR. A later analysis scored TCR-TCR, TCR-HLA and TCR-CMV co-occurrence with hypergeometric tests, applying a repertoire-size bias correction to TCR pairs. A later analysis estimated false discovery rates by permuting HLA or CMV assignments 20 times. In a later analysis, co-occurring TCRs were grouped using DBSCAN, and TCRdist sequence similarity was added for clustering within HLA-allele-positive subsets. For co-occurrence clustering, repertoires with fewer than 30,000 or more than 120,000 public chains were excluded, along with roughly 5 repertoires with anomalous nucleotide sharing. TCRdb holds this immuneACCESS table with in-frame rearrangements only. Some clones are missing; in checked studies, unresolved V genes explain under half, and the rest has no known cause. The V and J calls and clone size come from that table; D and trimming were worked out from the DNA. Here the sample has about 200,000 clones; about three quarters occur a single time. The ten biggest clones cover over 1.5% of the sample.

Broad study findings and their caveats: Because HLA typing was missing for some donors at each locus, association tests included only the typed subset. Linkage disequilibrium might explain the correlated functional status among segregating V segments, but an unknown experimental factor could not be ruled out. Because counts were too low, about 15 rarely observed V segments, including chromosome 9 orphons, were left out of the earlier analysis of 500 to 750 of the donors. A later analysis associated about 17,000 TCR beta sequences with specific HLA alleles at a false discovery rate of 0.05. A total of 164 TCR beta chains were listed by the study as associated with cytomegalovirus. Most TCR sequences were seen in very few donors, while some public TCRs were found in many individuals. In a later genetic analysis, a missense DCLRE1C variant was associated with V-gene and J-gene trimming of TCR beta chains, and the association was replicated in an independent cohort. A group of highly shared sequence variants was considered likely to be a technical artifact of the sequencing pipeline. A further reported finding was that TCR beta sequences accurately predicted the HLA-A and HLA-B alleles for most subjects in the first cohort. For the cohort, immune exposure information was limited to CMV serostatus. It was suggested by the authors that the approach could potentially be generalized to other disease states and immunological phenotypes. A later analysis found that TCR association rates varied across HLA loci, with DRB1 alleles showing the most associated TCRs and HLA-C alleles the fewest. In a later analysis, most CMV-associated TCR beta chains were found to appear HLA-restricted, with HLA associations seemingly driven largely by CMV exposure. Several of the top co-occurrence clusters appeared to be linked to parvovirus B19, influenza, CMV and Epstein-Barr virus, according to a later analysis. In vitro tests confirmed that a few of the cytomegalovirus-associated TCR beta chains recognize cytomegalovirus antigens. Presence/absence analyses assumed roughly uniform sequencing depth across donors, an assumption that may not hold. In a later genetic analysis, fewer N-insertions in productive TCRs were reported among donors in an Asian-associated ancestry cluster than the roughly 710-donor mean. Cytomegalovirus status was reported to be diagnosed by the classifier with high specificity and sensitivity in both the original and validation cohorts. This cohort had only TCR beta chains sequenced, and the lack of alpha or paired-chain data limited which features could be detected. In an earlier analysis of a few hundred of the donors, most TCR beta V segments were observed in productive rearrangements about 90% or about 30% of the time, broadly matching IMGT annotations. Some IMGT-functional V segments, including TRBV6-2 and TRBV6-3, could not be told apart with the 87-base-pair reads, so those segments were excluded. When HLA alleles, especially DR and DQ, strongly co-occurred, TCR associations were difficult to assign to individual alleles. Compared with equally common non-associated chains, HLA-associated TCR beta chains in a later analysis were more clonally expanded and had lower generation probabilities.

The cohort consisted of 666 healthy bone marrow donors. At the time of sampling, all cohort members were nominally healthy, though unrecorded immune exposures were likely present. The donor was CMV seronegative and belonged to the group of over 300 seronegative cohort members. A peripheral blood sample was collected from each donor, and TCR beta sequencing was performed on peripheral blood mononuclear cells. The Qiagen DNeasy Blood Extraction Kit was used to extract genomic DNA from the blood cell samples. Regarding this clone: No antigen is known for it. Qualities for individual bases were not recorded, and no much larger clone is one base off.

The TCR was taken from a male donor in good health and CMV-seronegative. The chain is assembled from TRBV5-1 and TRBJ1-1; tentative D gene TRBD1, with 6 bases matching. The sequenced sample was PBMCs. The CDR3 corresponds to CASSSRGGGVNTEAFF. The DNA reads TGCGCCAGCAGCTCTAGGGGGGGTGGAGTGAACACTGAAGCTTTCTTT.